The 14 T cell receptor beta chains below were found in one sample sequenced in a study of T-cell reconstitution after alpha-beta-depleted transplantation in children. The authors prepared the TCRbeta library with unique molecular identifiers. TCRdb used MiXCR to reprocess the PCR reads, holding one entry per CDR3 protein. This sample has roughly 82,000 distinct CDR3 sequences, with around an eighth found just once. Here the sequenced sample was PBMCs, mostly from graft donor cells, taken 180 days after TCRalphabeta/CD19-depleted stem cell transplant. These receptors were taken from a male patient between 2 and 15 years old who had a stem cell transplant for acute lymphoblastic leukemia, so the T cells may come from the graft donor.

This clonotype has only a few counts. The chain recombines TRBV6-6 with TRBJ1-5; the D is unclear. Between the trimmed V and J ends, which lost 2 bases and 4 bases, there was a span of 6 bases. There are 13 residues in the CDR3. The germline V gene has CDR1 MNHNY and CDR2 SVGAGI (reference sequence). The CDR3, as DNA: TGTGCCAGCAGTTACCAATTAAATCAGCCCCAGCATTTT. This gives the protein CASSYQLNQPQHF.

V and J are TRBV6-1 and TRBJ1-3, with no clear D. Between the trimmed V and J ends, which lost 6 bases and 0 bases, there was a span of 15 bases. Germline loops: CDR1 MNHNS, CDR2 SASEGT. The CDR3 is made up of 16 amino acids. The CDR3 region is CASSRLTVSSGNTIYF. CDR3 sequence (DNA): TGTGCCAGCAGCAGATTGACGGTCAGCTCTGGAAACACCATATATTTT.

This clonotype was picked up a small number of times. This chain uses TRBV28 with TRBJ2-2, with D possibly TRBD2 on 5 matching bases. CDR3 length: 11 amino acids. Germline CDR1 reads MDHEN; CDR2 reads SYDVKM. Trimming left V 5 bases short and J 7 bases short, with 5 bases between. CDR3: CASSDYGELFF. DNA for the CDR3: TGTGCCAGCAGTGACTACGGGGAGCTGTTTTTT.

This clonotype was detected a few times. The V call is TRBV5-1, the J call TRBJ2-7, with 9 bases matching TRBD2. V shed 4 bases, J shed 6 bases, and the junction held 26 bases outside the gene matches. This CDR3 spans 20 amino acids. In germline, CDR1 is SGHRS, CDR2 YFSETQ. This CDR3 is CASSRYYKTSGLIQLSEQYF. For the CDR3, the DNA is TGCGCCAGCAGCCGATATTACAAGACTAGCGGATTAATCCAACTGTCCGAGCAGTACTTC.

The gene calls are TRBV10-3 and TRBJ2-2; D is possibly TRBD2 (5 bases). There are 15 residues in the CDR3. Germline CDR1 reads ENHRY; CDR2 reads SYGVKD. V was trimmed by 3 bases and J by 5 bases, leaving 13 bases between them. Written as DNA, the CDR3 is TGTGCCATCAGTGAAAAAGAACTAGATACCGGGGAGCTGTTTTTT. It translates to CAISEKELDTGELFF.

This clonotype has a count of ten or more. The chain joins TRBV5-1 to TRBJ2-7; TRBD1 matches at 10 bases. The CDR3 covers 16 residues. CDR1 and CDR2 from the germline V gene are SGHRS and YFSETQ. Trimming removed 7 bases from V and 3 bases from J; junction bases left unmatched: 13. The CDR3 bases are TGCGCCAGCCGCCCGAACCGGGACAGGGGTTACTACGAGCAGTACTTC. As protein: CASRPNRDRGYYEQYF. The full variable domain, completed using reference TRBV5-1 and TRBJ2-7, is KAGVTQTPRYLIKTRGQQVTLSCSPISGHRSVSWYQQTPGQGLQFLFEYFSETQRNKGNFPGRFSGRQFSNSRSEMNVSTLELGDSALYLCASRPNRDRGYYEQYFGPGTRLTVT.

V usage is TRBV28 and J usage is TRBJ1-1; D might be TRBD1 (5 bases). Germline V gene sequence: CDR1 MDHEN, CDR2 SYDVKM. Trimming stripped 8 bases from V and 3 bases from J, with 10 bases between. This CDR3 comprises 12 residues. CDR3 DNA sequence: TGTGCCAGCGGAGGGGCCTACACTGAAGCTTTCTTT. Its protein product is CASGGAYTEAFF.

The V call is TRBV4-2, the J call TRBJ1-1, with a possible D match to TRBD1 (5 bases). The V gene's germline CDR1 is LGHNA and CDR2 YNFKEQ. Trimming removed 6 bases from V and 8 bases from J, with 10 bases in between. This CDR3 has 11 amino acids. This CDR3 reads CASREGREAFF. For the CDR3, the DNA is TGTGCCAGCAGGGAGGGGAGGGAAGCTTTCTTT.

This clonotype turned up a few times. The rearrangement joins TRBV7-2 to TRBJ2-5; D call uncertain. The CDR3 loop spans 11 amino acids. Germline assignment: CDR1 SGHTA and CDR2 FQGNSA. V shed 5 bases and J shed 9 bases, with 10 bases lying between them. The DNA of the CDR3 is TGTGCCAGCAGCCCTCTGAGTGCCCAGTACTTC. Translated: CASSPLSAQYF.

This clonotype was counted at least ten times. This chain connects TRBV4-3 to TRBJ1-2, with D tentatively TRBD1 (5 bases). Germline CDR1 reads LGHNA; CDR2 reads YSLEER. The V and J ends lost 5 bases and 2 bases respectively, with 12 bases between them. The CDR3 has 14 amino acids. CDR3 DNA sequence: TGCGCCAGCAGCGCCCGGCGGGGGAACTATGGCTACACCTTC. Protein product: CASSARRGNYGYTF.

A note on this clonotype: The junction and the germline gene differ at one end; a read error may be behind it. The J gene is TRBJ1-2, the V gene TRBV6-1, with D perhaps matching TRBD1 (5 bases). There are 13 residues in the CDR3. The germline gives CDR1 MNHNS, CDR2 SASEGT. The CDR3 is CASNRGANYGNTF. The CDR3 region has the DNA TGTGCCAGCAATCGCGGGGCTAATTATGGCAACACCTTC.

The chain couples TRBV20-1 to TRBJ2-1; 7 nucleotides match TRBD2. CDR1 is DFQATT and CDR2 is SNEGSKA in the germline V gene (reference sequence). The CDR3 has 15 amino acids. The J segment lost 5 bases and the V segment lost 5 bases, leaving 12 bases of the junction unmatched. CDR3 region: CSAPNPSGPDNEQFF. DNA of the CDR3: TGCAGTGCTCCAAACCCTAGCGGACCTGACAATGAGCAGTTCTTC.

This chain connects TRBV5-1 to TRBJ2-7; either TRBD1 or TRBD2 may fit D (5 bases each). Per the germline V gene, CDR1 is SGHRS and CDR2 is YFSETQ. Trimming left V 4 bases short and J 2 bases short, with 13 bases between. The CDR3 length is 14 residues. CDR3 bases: TGCGCCAGCAGCCCCCGGGACGGCACCTACGAGCAGTACTTC. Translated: CASSPRDGTYEQYF.

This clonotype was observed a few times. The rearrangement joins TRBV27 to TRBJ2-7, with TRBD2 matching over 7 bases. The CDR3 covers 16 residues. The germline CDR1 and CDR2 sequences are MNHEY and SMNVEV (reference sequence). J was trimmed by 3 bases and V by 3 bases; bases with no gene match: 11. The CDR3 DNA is TGTGCCAGCAGTTTTCAGAGCGAGCGGGAAAGCTACGAGCAGTACTTC. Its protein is CASSFQSERESYEQYF.